The 18 T cell receptor beta chains in this list originate from one sample, sequenced in a study of prognosis after radiotherapy for stage I lung cancer. It was by two-round multiplex PCR that TCR beta CDR3 was amplified from genomic DNA. First-round PCR used primers specific to each TRBV and TRBJ gene. TCRdb itself ran the multiplex PCR reads through MiXCR, one entry per CDR3 protein. The sample shows 30,000 to 35,000 distinct CDR3 sequences, roughly 52% of them seen only once. Sequenced material: PBMCs, taken before or after stereotactic body radiation therapy (not recorded which). Receptor source: a donor aged 50 or older with non-small cell lung cancer.

This clonotype appeared many times. J is TRBJ2-3 and V is TRBV27, with 7 bases aligning to TRBD2. The germline CDR1 and CDR2 sequences are MNHEY and SMNVEV (reference sequence). The CDR3 consists of 15 residues. The ends lost 8 bases at V and 6 bases at J; junction bases unmatched: 14. The CDR3 region is CASSLGGGRGDTQYF. CDR3 nucleotide sequence: TGTGCCAGCTCCCTTGGCGGGGGACGGGGGGATACGCAGTATTTT.

Turning to this clonotype: A far larger clone is one nucleotide away, so this likely arose from a read error. The genes are TRBV6-4 and TRBJ2-7; possible D gene TRBD1, 5 bases. Germline lookup yields CDR1 MRHNA and CDR2 SNTAGT. The CDR3 runs 15 residues. The CDR3 protein is CACSYVKGPSYEQYF. The DNA of the CDR3 is TGTGCCTGCAGTTACGTAAAGGGGCCCTCCTACGAGCAGTACTTC.

In its sample, this clonotype was seen many times. J is TRBJ1-1 and V is TRBV5-5, with D hard to call. The V end lost 0 bases, the J end lost 5 bases, and 11 bases lay between the germline ends. This CDR3 is built from 14 residues. Per germline, CDR1 SGHKS and CDR2 YYEKEE (reference sequence). The CDR3 loop reads CASSLDPVGTEAFF. For the CDR3, the DNA is TGTGCCAGCAGCTTGGACCCTGTTGGGACTGAAGCTTTCTTT. The whole variable domain, remainder taken from reference TRBV5-5 and TRBJ1-1, is DAGVTQSPTHLIKTRGQQVTLRCSPISGHKSVSWYQQVLGQGPQFIFQYYEKEERGRGNFPDRFSARQFPNYSSELNVNALLLGDSALYLCASSLDPVGTEAFFGQGTRLTVV.

This chain uses TRBV5-1 with TRBJ2-5, with TRBD2 matching over 8 bases. Germline V gives CDR1 SGHRS, CDR2 YFSETQ. The CDR3 spans 15 residues. V lost 7 bases and J lost 7; bases outside the gene matches: 15. DNA for the CDR3: TGCGCCAGCTCCAGATCCGGGACTAGAGGGGGGACCCAGTACTTC. Its translation: CASSRSGTRGGTQYF. The full variable domain, completed using reference TRBV5-1 and TRBJ2-5, is KAGVTQTPRYLIKTRGQQVTLSCSPISGHRSVSWYQQTPGQGLQFLFEYFSETQRNKGNFPGRFSGRQFSNSRSEMNVSTLELGDSALYLCASSRSGTRGGTQYFGPGTRLLVL.

This sequence joins TRBV15 and TRBJ2-1, with 12 positions matching TRBD2. Germline loops: CDR1 LNHNV, CDR2 YYDKDF (reference sequence). With V trimmed by 1 base and J by 8 bases, 12 bases remained unmatched. CDR3 size: 18 residues. The CDR3 loop reads CATSRGLAGVLKGDEQFF. The DNA for the CDR3 is TGTGCCACCAGCAGAGGACTAGCGGGAGTCCTTAAAGGCGATGAGCAGTTCTTC.

This clonotype was detected ten times or more. The chain recombines TRBV24-1 with TRBJ2-1; perhaps TRBD1 as D (5 bases). Germline V gene sequence: CDR1 KGHDR, CDR2 SFDVKD. There are 14 residues in the CDR3. V was cut by 4 bases and J by 5 bases, with 11 bases left in between. The CDR3 reads CATSEHKQDNEQFF. DNA of the CDR3: TGTGCCACCAGTGAACATAAACAGGACAATGAGCAGTTCTTC.

This clonotype was found many times. The rearrangement uses TRBV6-1 and TRBJ2-1; tentative D call: TRBD2 (6 bases). Germline loops: CDR1 MNHNS, CDR2 SASEGT. The CDR3 extends over 16 amino acids. The V end was cut by 8 bases, the J end by 0 bases, with 17 bases between. Written as DNA, the CDR3 is TGTGCCAGCTCCTCTACGCGGGGTGGCTCCTACAATGAGCAGTTCTTC. Amino acids: CASSSTRGGSYNEQFF.

Concerning this clonotype itself: It may be a read error: a sequence one base away is much more abundant. The J gene is TRBJ1-1, the V gene TRBV6-2 or TRBV6-3; D remains unclear. The CDR3 is 14 residues long. The V gene's germline CDR1 is MNHEY and CDR2 SVGEGT. The CDR3 sequence is CASSTRTGNTGAFF. Here the CDR3 DNA reads TGTGCCAGCAGTACCCGGACGGGGAACACTGGAGCTTTCTTT.

This clonotype showed up many times. The chain couples TRBV18 to TRBJ2-2; D gene ambiguous. The CDR3 spans 15 residues. Trimming cost V 4 bases and J 0 bases, with 9 bases left between them. CDR1 KGHSH and CDR2 LQKENI come from the germline V gene. Written as DNA, the CDR3 is TGTGCCAGCTCACAGCTTCATCCGAACACCGGGGAGCTGTTTTTT. It specifies CASSQLHPNTGELFF.

The chain links TRBV5-4 to TRBJ2-1, with 11 bases identical to TRBD2. After removal of 2 bases from V and 9 bases from J, the junction contained 10 bases not matched to a gene. Germline V gene lookup returns CDR1 SGHNT and CDR2 YYREEE (reference sequence). The CDR3 is 16 residues long. CDR3 residues: CASSFRTSGPTGEQFF. The CDR3, as DNA: TGTGCCAGCAGCTTCAGGACTAGCGGGCCCACGGGTGAGCAGTTCTTC.

This clonotype was picked up a small number of times. The chain links TRBV10-3 to TRBJ1-1; TRBD1 is a possible D gene (6 bases). The CDR3 is 17 residues long. V gave up 2 bases and J gave up 3 bases, with 19 bases separating them. In germline, CDR1 is ENHRY, CDR2 SYGVKD. CDR3 residues: CAISEMVGTRGHTEAFF. CDR3 DNA sequence: TGTGCCATCAGTGAGATGGTGGGGACCCGGGGGCACACTGAAGCTTTCTTT.

This clonotype has ten or more counts. The chain combines TRBV7-2 with TRBJ2-4; no clear D gene. Trimming cost V 5 bases and J 14 bases, with 19 bases left between them. Germline V gives CDR1 SGHTA, CDR2 FQGNSA. This CDR3 comprises 13 residues. CDR3 sequence: CASSARVLEGKYF. CDR3 DNA sequence: TGTGCCAGCAGCGCCCGGGTTTTGGAAGGGAAGTACTTC.

This clonotype has at least ten counts. This rearrangement joins TRBV29-1 to TRBJ2-3, with D unclear. The CDR3 covers 13 residues. The V gene's germline CDR1 is SQVTM and CDR2 ANQGSEA. Trimming removed 3 bases at V and 8 bases at J, with 15 bases between. The CDR3 nucleotides are TGCAGCGTTGAGTTTTCCCCAGAGAGTACGCAGTATTTT. Protein product: CSVEFSPESTQYF.

Ten or more counts support this clonotype. The gene calls are TRBV4-1 and TRBJ2-1; the D gene is possibly TRBD2 (6 bases). The CDR3 loop spans 17 amino acids. The germline gives CDR1 MGHRA, CDR2 YSYEKL. V was pared by 0 bases and J by 5 bases, with 17 bases between. The CDR3 DNA reads TGCGCCAGCAGCCAAGATTCGGAGACTAGGGCACACAATGAGCAGTTCTTC. Protein sequence: CASSQDSETRAHNEQFF.

This clonotype was recorded many times. The J gene is TRBJ2-3, the V gene TRBV7-3, with 7 bases that match TRBD2. The germline V gene has CDR1 SGHTA and CDR2 FQGTGA. This CDR3 comprises 14 residues. Trimming cost V 5 bases and J 2 bases; bases outside gene matches: 4. The CDR3 reads CASSRAGSTDTQYF. In nucleotides, the CDR3 is TGTGCCAGCAGCCGAGCGGGATCCACAGATACGCAGTATTTT.

At least ten counts were recorded for this clonotype. V is TRBV5-1 and J is TRBJ1-3, with D possibly being TRBD1 (6 bases). CDR3 size: 15 residues. From germline, CDR1 is SGHRS and CDR2 YFSETQ. With 4 bases removed from V and 4 bases from J, the gap between germline ends came to 15 bases. CDR3 coding DNA: TGCGCCAGCAGCGAATCACAGGGTTTCGGAAACACCATATATTTT. Translating it yields CASSESQGFGNTIYF.

The chain combines TRBV4-1 with TRBJ2-7, with 10 positions matching TRBD1. CDR1 and CDR2 (germline): MGHRA, YSYEKL. Losses at the gene ends were 4 bases for V and 5 bases for J; bases not matched to a gene: 14. CDR3 length: 17 residues. The CDR3 region is CASSRLQPGQGLHEQYF. CDR3 nucleotides: TGCGCCAGCAGCCGCTTACAACCGGGACAGGGGTTGCACGAGCAGTACTTC.

In this sample, this clonotype turned up many times. The chain uses TRBV27 and TRBJ2-5, with 9 bases lining up with TRBD1. In germline, CDR1 is MNHEY, CDR2 SMNVEV (reference sequence). V trimming: 5 bases; J trimming: 5 bases; junction bases outside the gene matches: 9. CDR3 length equals 15 residues. CDR3 region: CASSPGTGSAETQYF. In nucleotides, the CDR3 is TGTGCCAGCAGTCCCGGGACAGGGTCGGCCGAGACCCAGTACTTC.